One T cell receptor (beta chain) is described in this entry. What it binds is not known. The authors made TCR beta libraries by quantitative 5'-RACE with molecular barcodes. TCRdb re-called the 5' RACE reads with MiXCR, one entry per CDR3 protein. The sample contains fewer than 400,000 distinct CDR3 sequences, 20% to 25% of which appear only once. The V end was cut by 6 bases, the J end by 4 bases, with 13 bases between. CDR3 length equals 14 residues. This sample is drawn from a study of CD8 T cells in ankylosing spondylitis. Findings and limits, study-wide: Reported data indicate significant enrichment of disease-linked clones within matched ankylosing spondylitis synovial fluid. The study identified a TCR beta motif of about eight highly homologous variants that appeared characteristic of ankylosing spondylitis blood. There were earlier reports of some motif variants in reactive arthritis synovial fluid and blood.

The V call is TRBV12-3 or TRBV12-4, the J call TRBJ2-1; a weak D match, TRBD1 (6 bases). This TCR derives from a male donor with ankylosing spondylitis. Material: blood, either unsorted or a sorted T cell fraction (not recorded which). Written as DNA, the CDR3 is TGTGCCAGCAGCTCGACAGGACGGTACAATGAGCAGTTCTTC. Translation gives CASSSTGRYNEQFF.